The 5 T cell receptor beta chains below all came from one sample that was sequenced in a study of beta chain features in type 1 diabetes. Points from the study as a whole: Type 1 diabetes patients had moderately but significantly shorter TCRB CDR3s in all four CD4+ subsets.

As every portion of the isolated RNA was reverse transcribed, the sequencing read expressed TCRB transcripts. Assay used: immunoSEQ multiplex PCR; TCRdb lists only in-frame clones, some missing. The sample includes about 270,000 clones, more than 13% of them seen just once. These receptors have no identified antigens. Sequenced: naive CD4+ T cells from blood. The receptors shown here come from a man under 40 with type 1 diabetes.

The rearrangement uses TRBV28 and TRBJ2-4; 8 nucleotides align to TRBD1. This CDR3 region has 17 residues. The trim removed 3 bases at V and 3 bases at J, leaving 10 bases unmatched. Germline loops: CDR1 MDHEN, CDR2 SYDVKM. The CDR3 sequence is CASSFQQGARSKNIQYF. For the CDR3, the DNA is TGTGCCAGCAGTTTTCAGCAGGGGGCTCGGAGCAAAAACATTCAGTACTTC.

In its sample, this clone was seen a few times. The chain employs TRBV28 and TRBJ2-5, with D unclear. The V and J ends lost 8 bases and 5 bases respectively, with 6 bases between them. Looked up from germline, CDR1 is MDHEN and CDR2 is SYDVKM. CDR3 length equals 10 residues. CDR3 in DNA: TGTGCCAGCGGTGCGGAGACCCAGTACTTC. Translation: CASGAETQYF. Full variable domain (outside the CDR3, taken from reference TRBV28 and TRBJ2-5): DVKVTQSSRYLVKRTGEKVFLECVQDMDHENMFWYRQDPGLGLRLIYFSYDVKMKEKGDIPEGYSVSREKKERFSLILESASTNQTSMYLCASGAETQYFGPGTRLLVL.

This clone was seen only a few times. This rearrangement joins TRBV2 to TRBJ2-7; TRBD2 is a possible D gene (5 bases). The V end was cut by 4 bases, the J end by 7 bases, with 11 bases between. The CDR3 totals 12 residues. CDR1 is SNHLY and CDR2 is FYNNEI in the germline V gene. CDR3 nucleotides: TGTGCCAGCAGTGGGAGCTCGGGGGAGCAGTACTTC. Its protein product is CASSGSSGEQYF.

This chain joins TRBV5-6 and TRBJ1-1; D perhaps matches TRBD1 (6 bases). CDR1 SGHDT and CDR2 YYEEEE come from the germline V gene. The CDR3 is 12 residues long. The V end was cut by 0 bases, the J end by 11 bases, with 11 bases between. The CDR3, as DNA: TGTGCCAGCAGCTTGGGGGGGCGCAGGGCTTTCTTT. It translates to CASSLGGRRAFF.

This chain links TRBV15 with TRBJ1-5; TRBD1 matches 11 bases. CDR3 length: 17 amino acids. Unmatched junction bases numbered 11, after V lost 4 bases and J lost 6 bases. Germline lookup yields CDR1 LNHNV and CDR2 YYDKDF (reference sequence). The CDR3 protein is CATSNSRDRGYVQPQHF. For the CDR3, the DNA is TGTGCCACCAGCAACTCAAGGGACAGGGGGTACGTTCAGCCCCAGCATTTT.